This TCR beta chain appears in the sequencing data of a study of T cells in Graves' hyperthyroidism and ophthalmopathy (dated by TCRdb to about 2019). For the wider study: Peripheral blood was collected at initial diagnosis, before any treatment. To identify distinguishing TCR V-J signatures, a discovery cohort of 100 patients was used, comprising under 45 with Graves' ophthalmopathy and 57 with stable Graves' hyperthyroidism. An independent validation cohort of under 20 hyperthyroidism patients and 17 patients who later progressed to ophthalmopathy tested prospective prediction of ophthalmopathy. The 100 or so discovery patients were randomly split 7:3 into training and test sets. In several Graves' hyperthyroidism patients, the study also compared T-cell repertoires from thyroid tissue with T-cell repertoires from blood. Once sampling was done, hyperthyroidism patients were given methimazole at a starting dose of 30 mg daily, whereas ophthalmopathy patients were given high-dose intravenous methylprednisolone. TCR Vbeta CDR3 sequencing of around 130 peripheral blood samples (over 40 ophthalmopathy, 70 to 85 hyperthyroidism and 17 progressor patients) is reported in the paper. Study-level results and caveats: In validation, the model predicted progression to ophthalmopathy with around 71% sensitivity and around 72% specificity, a median of around six months before onset. Sample size was not statistically predetermined, and blinding of investigators to group allocation was not performed. A model built on a 13 V-J signature distinguished ophthalmopathy from stable hyperthyroidism, reaching about 88% sensitivity and about 81% specificity in cross-validation and 80%/75% in testing. Most expanded thyroid clonotypes (frequency above 0.001) were also detected in blood, a finding suggesting that blood repertoires may reflect thyroid immune responses.

For CDR1 and CDR2, the germline V gene (reference sequence) lists DFQATT and SNEGSKA. The CDR3 spans 17 residues, from the cysteine through the phenylalanine. Only the CDR3 region is kept as DNA, spanning 51 bases read in frame from base 1. Trimming leaves V shorter by 5 bases and J shorter by 4 bases, with the junction holding 18 bases beyond the gene matches. This clonotype was counted many times. The antigen this receptor binds is unknown. No base qualities exist here, and no much larger clone lies one base off it. Amplification of TCR beta CDR3 regions was carried out from RNA transcripts. The TCR CDR3 was subjected to a first round of RT-PCR using the HTBI primer set and the Qiagen OneStep RT-PCR kit. The libraries were constructed in a second round of multiplex PCR and then size-selected and purified. Sequencing of the libraries was done on an Illumina HiSeq2000 using paired-end 100 bp reads. On the study's bioinformatics: Raw data were processed with SOAPnuke, discarding reads with adapters, uncalled bases, mean Phred below 15, or no exact constant-primer or identifier match. High-quality paired reads were merged using COPE v1.2.5, and each unique nucleotide sequence was defined as a clonotype. Clonotypes were aligned to IMGT TRBV, TRBD and TRBJ reference segments using MiTCR v1.1. The analysis included only V-J combinations with a frequency above 0.0001, which together covered approximately 99% of the repertoires. The TCS score was defined as F50 (clonal expansion) divided by E x V (chaos), with BLOSUM62-based TCRdist calculated between CDR3 peptides within each V-J. Welch's t-statistics and random forest reduced some 510 V-J features to fewer than 15, which were used in a naive Bayes classifier (R e1071). TCRdb reanalyzed the raw reads on its own, using fastp at Q25 for trimming and MiXCR for clone calling, and kept in-frame beta chains. All rows with the same CDR3 protein become a single entry with the most common DNA and genes. These V and J calls originate from TCRdb's pipeline instead of the authors' own analysis. The sample table holds 380,000 or so distinct CDR3 sequences, of which 14% were seen once. The top ten clones comprise around 23% of the sample.

Stable Graves' hyperthyroidism was defined as the absence of progression to ophthalmopathy over 18 months of follow-up. Hyperthyroidism patients were newly diagnosed, with disease duration under 2 months, and aged 18 to 65 years. Exclusion was applied to patients with uncontrolled infections, other autoimmune diseases, pregnancy or lactation. Diagnoses relied on clinical symptoms, serum thyroxine and TRAb, thyroid ultrasound and orbital computed tomography. Ficoll-Paque density gradient centrifugation was used to isolate PBMCs from about 10 ml of fresh peripheral blood. Trizol reagent was used to extract total RNA, and RNA quality was then checked on an Agilent 2100 Bioanalyzer.

The sequence joins TRBV20-1 to TRBJ2-7; 9 bases in the junction line up with TRBD2. This clonotype originated in a woman in her twenties or thirties with Graves' hyperthyroidism. Sequenced material: blood. The bases read TGCAGTGCTGAGACGTCTAGCGGGACCCGAAAAGTATACGAGCAGTACTTC. Its protein is CSAETSSGTRKVYEQYF.